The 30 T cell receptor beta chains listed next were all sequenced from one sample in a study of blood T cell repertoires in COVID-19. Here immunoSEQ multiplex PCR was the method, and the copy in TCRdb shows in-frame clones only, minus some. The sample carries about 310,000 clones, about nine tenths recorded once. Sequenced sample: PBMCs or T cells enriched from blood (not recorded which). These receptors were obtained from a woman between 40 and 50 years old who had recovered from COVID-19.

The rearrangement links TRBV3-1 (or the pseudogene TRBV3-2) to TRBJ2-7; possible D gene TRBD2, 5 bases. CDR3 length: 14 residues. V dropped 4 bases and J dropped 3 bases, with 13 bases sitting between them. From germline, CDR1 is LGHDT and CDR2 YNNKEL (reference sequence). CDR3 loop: CASSPRGDLYEQYF. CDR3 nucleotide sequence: TGTGCCAGCAGCCCCCGGGGAGATCTCTACGAGCAGTACTTC.

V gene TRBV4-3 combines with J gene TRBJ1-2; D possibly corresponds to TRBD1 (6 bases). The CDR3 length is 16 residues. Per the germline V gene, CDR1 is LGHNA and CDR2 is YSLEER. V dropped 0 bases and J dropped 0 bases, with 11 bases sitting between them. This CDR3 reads CASSQDYTGSNYGYTF. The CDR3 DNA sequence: TGCGCCAGCAGCCAAGATTATACAGGGTCTAACTATGGCTACACCTTC.

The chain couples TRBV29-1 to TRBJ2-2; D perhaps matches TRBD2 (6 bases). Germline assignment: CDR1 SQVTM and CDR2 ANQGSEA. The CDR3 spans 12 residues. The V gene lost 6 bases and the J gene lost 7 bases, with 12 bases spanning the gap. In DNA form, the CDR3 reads TGCAGCGTCGGGACTCCCAACGGGGAGCTGTTTTTT. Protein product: CSVGTPNGELFF.

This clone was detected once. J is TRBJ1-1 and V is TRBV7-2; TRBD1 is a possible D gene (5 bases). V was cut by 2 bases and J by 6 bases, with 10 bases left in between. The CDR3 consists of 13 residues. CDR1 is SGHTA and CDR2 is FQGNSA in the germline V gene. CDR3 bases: TGTGCCAGCAGCTTATGGCGGGACGCTGAAGCTTTCTTT. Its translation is CASSLWRDAEAFF. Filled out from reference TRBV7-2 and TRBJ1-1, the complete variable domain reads GAGVSQSPSNKVTEKGKDVELRCDPISGHTALYWYRQSLGQGLEFLIYFQGNSAPDKSGLPSDRFSAERTGGSVSTLTIQRTQQEDSAVYLCASSLWRDAEAFFGQGTRLTVV.

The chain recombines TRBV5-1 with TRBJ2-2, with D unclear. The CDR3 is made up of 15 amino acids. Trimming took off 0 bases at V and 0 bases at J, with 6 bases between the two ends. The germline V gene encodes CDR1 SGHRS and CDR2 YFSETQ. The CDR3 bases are TGCGCCAGCAGCTTGGGTCTAGCGAACACCGGGGAGCTGTTTTTT. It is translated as CASSLGLANTGELFF.

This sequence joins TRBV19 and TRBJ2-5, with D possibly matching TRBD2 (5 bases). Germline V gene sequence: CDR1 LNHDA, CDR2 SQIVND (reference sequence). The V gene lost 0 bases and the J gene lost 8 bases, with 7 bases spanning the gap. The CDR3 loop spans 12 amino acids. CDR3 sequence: CASSIDRLTQYF. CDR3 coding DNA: TGTGCCAGTAGTATAGACAGACTAACCCAGTACTTC.

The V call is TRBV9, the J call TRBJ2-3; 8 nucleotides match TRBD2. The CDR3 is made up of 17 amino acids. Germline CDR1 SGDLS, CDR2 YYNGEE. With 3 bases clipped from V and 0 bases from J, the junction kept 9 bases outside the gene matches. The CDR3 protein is CASSATGGGSSTDTQYF. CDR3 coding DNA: TGTGCCAGCAGCGCAACCGGGGGGGGCTCTAGCACAGATACGCAGTATTTT.

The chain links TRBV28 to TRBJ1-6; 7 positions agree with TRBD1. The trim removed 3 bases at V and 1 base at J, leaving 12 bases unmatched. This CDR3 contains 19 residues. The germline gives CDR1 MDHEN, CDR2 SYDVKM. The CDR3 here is CASSFTGQRLGSYNSPLHF. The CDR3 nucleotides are TGTGCCAGCAGTTTTACGGGACAGAGATTAGGGTCCTATAATTCACCCCTCCACTTT.

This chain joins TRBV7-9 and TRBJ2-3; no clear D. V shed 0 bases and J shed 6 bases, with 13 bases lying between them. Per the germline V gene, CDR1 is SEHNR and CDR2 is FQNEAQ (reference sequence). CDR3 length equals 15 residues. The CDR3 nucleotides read TGTGCCAGCAGCTTAGCGCGGCAGTCGACCGATACGCAGTATTTT. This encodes CASSLARQSTDTQYF.

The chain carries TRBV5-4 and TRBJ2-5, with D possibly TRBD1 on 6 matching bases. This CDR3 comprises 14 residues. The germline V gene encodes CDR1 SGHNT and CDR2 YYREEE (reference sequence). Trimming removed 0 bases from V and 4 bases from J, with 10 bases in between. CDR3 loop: CASSLVRGAETQYF. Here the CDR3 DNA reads TGTGCCAGCAGCTTGGTCAGGGGCGCAGAGACCCAGTACTTC.

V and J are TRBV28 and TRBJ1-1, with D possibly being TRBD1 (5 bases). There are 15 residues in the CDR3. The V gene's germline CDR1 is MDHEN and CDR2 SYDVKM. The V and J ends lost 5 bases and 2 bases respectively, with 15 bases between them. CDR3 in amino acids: CASSPGGDLNTEAFF. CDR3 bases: TGTGCCAGCAGTCCCGGGGGGGATCTAAACACTGAAGCTTTCTTT.

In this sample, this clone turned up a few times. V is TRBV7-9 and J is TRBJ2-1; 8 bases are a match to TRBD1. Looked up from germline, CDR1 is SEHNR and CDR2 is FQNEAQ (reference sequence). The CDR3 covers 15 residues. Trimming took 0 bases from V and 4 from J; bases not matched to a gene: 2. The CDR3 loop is CASSLAGQVYNEQFF. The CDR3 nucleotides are TGTGCCAGCAGCTTAGCGGGACAGGTATACAATGAGCAGTTCTTC.

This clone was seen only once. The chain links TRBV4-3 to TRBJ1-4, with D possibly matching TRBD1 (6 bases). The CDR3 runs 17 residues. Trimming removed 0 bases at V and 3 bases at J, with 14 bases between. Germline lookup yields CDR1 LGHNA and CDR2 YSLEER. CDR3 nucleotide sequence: TGCGCCAGCAGCCAAGATCTGGGACATGGGGCTAATGAAAAACTGTTTTTT. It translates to CASSQDLGHGANEKLFF.

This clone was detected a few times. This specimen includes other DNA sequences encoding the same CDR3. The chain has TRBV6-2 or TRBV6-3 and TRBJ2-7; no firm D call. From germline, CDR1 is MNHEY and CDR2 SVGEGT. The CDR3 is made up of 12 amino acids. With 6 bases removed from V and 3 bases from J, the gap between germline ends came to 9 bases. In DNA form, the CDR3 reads TGTGCCAGCAGCCGCGATAGCTACGAGCAGTACTTC. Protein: CASSRDSYEQYF.

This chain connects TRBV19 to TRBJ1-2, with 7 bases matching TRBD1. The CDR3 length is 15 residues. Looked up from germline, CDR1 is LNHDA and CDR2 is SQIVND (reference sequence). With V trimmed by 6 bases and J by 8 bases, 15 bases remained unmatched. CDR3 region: CASSRQGRLREGYTF. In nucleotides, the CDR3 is TGTGCCAGTAGCAGACAGGGACGATTAAGGGAAGGCTACACCTTC.

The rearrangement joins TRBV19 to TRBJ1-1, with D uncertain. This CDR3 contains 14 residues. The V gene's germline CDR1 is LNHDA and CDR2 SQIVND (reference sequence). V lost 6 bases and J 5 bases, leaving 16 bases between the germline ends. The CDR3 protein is CASRPRGGETEAFF. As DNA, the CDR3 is TGTGCCAGTAGGCCCCGGGGTGGTGAGACTGAAGCTTTCTTT.

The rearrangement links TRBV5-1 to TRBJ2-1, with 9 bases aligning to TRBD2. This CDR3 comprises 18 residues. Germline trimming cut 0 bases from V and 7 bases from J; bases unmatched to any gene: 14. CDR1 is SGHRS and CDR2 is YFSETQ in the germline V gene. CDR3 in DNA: TGCGCCAGCAGCTTGGAAGGCGGGGGGGCCATGAAAGGAAATGAGCAGTTCTTC. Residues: CASSLEGGGAMKGNEQFF.

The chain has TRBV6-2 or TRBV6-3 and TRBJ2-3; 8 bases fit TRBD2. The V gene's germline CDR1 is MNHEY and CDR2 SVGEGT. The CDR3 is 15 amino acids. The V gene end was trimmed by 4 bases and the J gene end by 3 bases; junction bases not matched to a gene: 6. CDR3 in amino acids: CASSFELAATDTQYF. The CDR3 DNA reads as TGTGCCAGCAGTTTTGAACTAGCGGCGACAGATACGCAGTATTTT.

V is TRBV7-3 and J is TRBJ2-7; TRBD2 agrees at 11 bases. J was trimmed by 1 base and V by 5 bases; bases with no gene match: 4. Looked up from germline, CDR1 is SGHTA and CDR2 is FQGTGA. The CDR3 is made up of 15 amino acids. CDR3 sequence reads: CASSPGTSGSYEQYF. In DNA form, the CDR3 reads TGTGCCAGCAGCCCAGGGACTAGCGGATCCTACGAGCAGTACTTC.

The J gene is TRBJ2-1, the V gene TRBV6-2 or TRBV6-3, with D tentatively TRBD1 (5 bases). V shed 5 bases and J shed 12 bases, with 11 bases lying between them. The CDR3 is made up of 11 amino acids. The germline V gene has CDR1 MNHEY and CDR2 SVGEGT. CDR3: CASSTFQGQFF. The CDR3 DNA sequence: TGTGCCAGCAGTACTTTCCAGGGGCAGTTCTTC.

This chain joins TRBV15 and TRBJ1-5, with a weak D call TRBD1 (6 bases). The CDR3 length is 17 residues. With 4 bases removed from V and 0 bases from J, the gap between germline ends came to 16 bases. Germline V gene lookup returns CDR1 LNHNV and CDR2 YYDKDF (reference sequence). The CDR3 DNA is TGTGCCACCAGCAACTTCCGGGACAACCCTAGCAATCAGCCCCAGCATTTT. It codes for CATSNFRDNPSNQPQHF.

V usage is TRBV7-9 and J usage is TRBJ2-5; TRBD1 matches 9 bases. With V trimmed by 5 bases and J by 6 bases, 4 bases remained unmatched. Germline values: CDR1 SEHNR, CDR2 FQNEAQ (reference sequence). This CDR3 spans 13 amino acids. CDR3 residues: CASSSGQGQTQYF. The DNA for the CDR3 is TGTGCCAGCAGCAGTGGACAGGGGCAGACCCAGTACTTC.

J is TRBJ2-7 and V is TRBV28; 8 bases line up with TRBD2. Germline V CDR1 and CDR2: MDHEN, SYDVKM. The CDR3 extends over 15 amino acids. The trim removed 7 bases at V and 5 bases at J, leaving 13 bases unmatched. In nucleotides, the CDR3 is TGTGCCAGCAACCCGCCGGGACTAGTTTACCACGAGCAGTACTTC. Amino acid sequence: CASNPPGLVYHEQYF.

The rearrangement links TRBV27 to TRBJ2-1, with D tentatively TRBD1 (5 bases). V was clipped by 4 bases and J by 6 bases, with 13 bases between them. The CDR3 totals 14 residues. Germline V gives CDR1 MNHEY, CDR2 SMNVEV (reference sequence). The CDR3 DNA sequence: TGTGCCAGCAGTTCCCCGTCAGGGCTCAATGAGCAGTTCTTC. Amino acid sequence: CASSSPSGLNEQFF.

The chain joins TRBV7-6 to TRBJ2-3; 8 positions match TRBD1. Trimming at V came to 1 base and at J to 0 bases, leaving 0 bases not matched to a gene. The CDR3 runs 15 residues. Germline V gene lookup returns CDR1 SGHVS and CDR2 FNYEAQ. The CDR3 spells CASSLGTGSTDTQYF. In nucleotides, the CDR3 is TGTGCCAGCAGCTTAGGGACAGGGAGCACAGATACGCAGTATTTT.

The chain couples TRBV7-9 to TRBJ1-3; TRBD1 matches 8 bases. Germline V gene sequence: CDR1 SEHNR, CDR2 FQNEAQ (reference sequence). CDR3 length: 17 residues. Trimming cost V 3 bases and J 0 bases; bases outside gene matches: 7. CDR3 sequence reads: CASSFGTGARSGNTIYF. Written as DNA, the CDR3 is TGTGCCAGCAGCTTCGGGACAGGCGCCCGCTCTGGAAACACCATATATTTT.

The CDR3 DNA reads as TGTGCCAGCAGCTGGGAGGGGTTCAAAAACATTCAGTACTTC. Its translation is CASSWEGFKNIQYF. This sequence joins TRBV11-2 and TRBJ2-4; TRBD2 agrees at 7 bases. The V and J ends lost 4 bases and 3 bases, in that order; junction bases with no gene match: 3. This CDR3 comprises 14 residues. CDR1 is SGHAT, CDR2 FQNNGV, per germline. Looking up the rest from reference TRBV11-2 and TRBJ2-4 gives the full variable domain: EAGVAQSPRYKIIEKRQSVAFWCNPISGHATLYWYQQILGQGPKLLIQFQNNGVVDDSQLPKDRFSAERLKGVDSTLKIQPAKLEDSAVYLCASSWEGFKNIQYFGAGTRLSVL.

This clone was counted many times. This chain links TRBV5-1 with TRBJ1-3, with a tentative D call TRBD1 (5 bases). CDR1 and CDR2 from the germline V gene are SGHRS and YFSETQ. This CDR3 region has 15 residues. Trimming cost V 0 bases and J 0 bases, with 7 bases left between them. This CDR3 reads CASSLAGNSGNTIYF. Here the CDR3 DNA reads TGCGCCAGCAGCTTGGCAGGGAACTCTGGAAACACCATATATTTT. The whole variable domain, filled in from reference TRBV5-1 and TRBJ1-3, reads KAGVTQTPRYLIKTRGQQVTLSCSPISGHRSVSWYQQTPGQGLQFLFEYFSETQRNKGNFPGRFSGRQFSNSRSEMNVSTLELGDSALYLCASSLAGNSGNTIYFGEGSWLTVV.

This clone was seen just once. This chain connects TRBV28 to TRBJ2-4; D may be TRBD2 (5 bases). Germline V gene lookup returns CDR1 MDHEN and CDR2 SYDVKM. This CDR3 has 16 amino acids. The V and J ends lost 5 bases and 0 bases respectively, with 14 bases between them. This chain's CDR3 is CASSGSSILAKNIQYF. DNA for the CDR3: TGTGCCAGCAGTGGGAGTTCGATCCTAGCCAAAAACATTCAGTACTTC. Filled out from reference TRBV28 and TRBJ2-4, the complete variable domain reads DVKVTQSSRYLVKRTGEKVFLECVQDMDHENMFWYRQDPGLGLRLIYFSYDVKMKEKGDIPEGYSVSREKKERFSLILESASTNQTSMYLCASSGSSILAKNIQYFGAGTRLSVL.

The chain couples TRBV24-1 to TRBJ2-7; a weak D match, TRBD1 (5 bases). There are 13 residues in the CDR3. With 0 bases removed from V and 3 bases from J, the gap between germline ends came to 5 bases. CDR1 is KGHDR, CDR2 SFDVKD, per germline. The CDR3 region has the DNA TGTGCCACCAGTGATTTGACAGGCTACGAGCAGTACTTC. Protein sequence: CATSDLTGYEQYF.